The sample holds a few counts of the clone carrying this T cell receptor (beta chain). Its antigen is as yet unknown. The entirety of the isolated RNA underwent reverse transcription, so expressed TCRB transcripts were sequenced. Sequenced by immunoSEQ multiplex PCR; TCRdb stores in-frame clones only, minus some. The sample has approximately 240,000 clones, more than 15% seen once. The entry originates in a study of beta chain features in type 1 diabetes. Study-level points and caveats: Moderately but significantly shorter TCRB CDR3s were found in Type 1 diabetes patients in all four CD4+ subsets.

The germline CDR1 and CDR2 sequences are MNHEY and SVGAGI. Trimming removed 5 bases at V and 1 base at J, with 3 bases between. This CDR3 has 13 residues. The V and J genes are TRBV6-5 and TRBJ2-6; no clear D. The sequenced sample consisted of naive CD4+ T cells from blood. The source of this sequence is a young man with type 1 diabetes. The CDR3: CASSVSGANVLTF. As DNA, the CDR3 is TGTGCCAGCAGTGTGTCTGGGGCCAACGTCCTGACTTTC.